The 8 T cell receptor beta chains below all came from one sample that was sequenced in a study of T cell changes during pregnancy in multiple sclerosis. TCRdb's copy holds only in-frame clones and misses some; the assay was immunoSEQ multiplex PCR. The table lists tens of thousands of clones, 85% to 95% of them singletons. The material sequenced was CD4+ T cells from peripheral blood mononuclear cells, taken in the third trimester of pregnancy. All receptors come from a female donor with multiple sclerosis, enrolled in a pregnancy study.

The chain couples TRBV7-6 to TRBJ2-3; D perhaps matches TRBD2 (7 bases). The CDR3 extends over 17 amino acids. From germline, CDR1 is SGHVS and CDR2 FNYEAQ. With 1 base removed from V and 2 bases from J, the gap between germline ends came to 16 bases. The CDR3 DNA sequence: TGTGCCAGCAGCTTAGGGGCCGGGGGGCGCGTCACAGATACGCAGTATTTT. Amino acid sequence: CASSLGAGGRVTDTQYF.

This chain uses TRBV5-4 with TRBJ1-6, with D perhaps TRBD1 (6 bases). V dropped 0 bases and J dropped 6 bases, with 10 bases sitting between them. The CDR3 runs to 15 residues. CDR1 and CDR2 (germline): SGHNT, YYREEE (reference sequence). CDR3 DNA sequence: TGTGCCAGCAGCTTGGTGGGGGCGGTTAATTCACCCCTCCACTTT. It is translated as CASSLVGAVNSPLHF.

The CDR3 nucleotides are TGTGCCAGCAGCTTGGAGAGCTATCAGCCCCAGCATTTT. It translates to CASSLESYQPQHF. This chain connects TRBV11-2 to TRBJ1-5; D not resolved. V was shortened by 3 bases and J by 5 bases, with 8 bases between the two germline ends. The length of the CDR3 is 13 residues. Germline loops: CDR1 SGHAT, CDR2 FQNNGV.

The CDR3 here is CSVLGQGVTSEQYF. The CDR3 nucleotides are TGCAGCGTTCTTGGACAGGGAGTAACCTCCGAGCAGTACTTC. V gene TRBV29-1 combines with J gene TRBJ2-7; 8 bases map to TRBD1. After removal of 5 bases from V and 6 bases from J, the junction contained 12 bases not matched to a gene. Germline CDR1 SQVTM, CDR2 ANQGSEA. The CDR3 contains 14 residues.

V gene TRBV18 combines with J gene TRBJ1-1; D is ambiguous. CDR3 size: 11 residues. Germline V lookup: CDR1 KGHSH, CDR2 LQKENI. Trimming removed 6 bases from V and 3 bases from J, with 5 bases in between. The CDR3 is CASSSHTEAFF. The CDR3 DNA is TGTGCCAGCTCCAGTCACACTGAAGCTTTCTTT.

Turning to this clone: One end of the junction fails to match germline, which may point to a read error. This chain links TRBV4-1 with TRBJ1-4; tentatively, D is TRBD1 (5 bases). Germline CDR1 and CDR2: MGHRA and YSYEKL. The CDR3 totals 15 residues. This chain's CDR3 is CASINIGQGGEKLFF. Written as DNA, the CDR3 is TGCGCTAGCATTAATATTGGGCAGGGTGGTGAAAAACTGTTTTTT.

The chain is built from TRBV2 and TRBJ2-2; 9 bases line up with TRBD1. Germline CDR1 SNHLY, CDR2 FYNNEI. The V segment lost 10 bases and the J segment 3 bases; nucleotides outside the gene matches: 6. The CDR3 totals 14 residues. Here the CDR3 DNA reads TGTGCCACCCACAGGGGGCGGGACACCGGGGAGCTGTTTTTT. Translated, it gives CATHRGRDTGELFF.

The chain couples TRBV7-2 to TRBJ1-6, with a weak D call TRBD1 (5 bases). The V and J ends lost 5 bases and 0 bases respectively, with 11 bases between them. The CDR3 length is 16 residues. The germline V gene has CDR1 SGHTA and CDR2 FQGNSA. The CDR3 loop is CASSPQGLSYNSPLHF. The CDR3 DNA follows: TGTGCCAGCAGCCCTCAGGGCCTCTCCTATAATTCACCCCTCCACTTT.